These 25 T cell receptor beta chains were all obtained from the same sample, sequenced in a study of T cells in Graves' hyperthyroidism and ophthalmopathy. Authors of the study amplified TCR beta CDR3 regions from RNA transcripts. The HTBI primer set drove a first-round RT-PCR of the TCR CDR3. Using its own MiXCR run on the multiplex PCR reads, TCRdb lists one record per CDR3 protein. The sample includes about 640,000 distinct CDR3 sequences, about a fifth of them seen just once. The sample consisted of blood. The receptor set was obtained from a man younger than 45 with Graves' ophthalmopathy.

This rearrangement joins TRBV6-2 or TRBV6-3 to TRBJ2-4; D gene ambiguous. The CDR3 spans 15 residues. Trimming removed 2 bases at V and 1 base at J, with 9 bases between. Germline values: CDR1 MNHEY, CDR2 SVGEGT. This CDR3 is CASSYLQAAKNIQYF. The CDR3 DNA follows: TGTGCCAGCAGTTACCTCCAAGCCGCCAAAAACATTCAGTACTTC.

The chain employs TRBV6-1 and TRBJ2-2, with TRBD2 matching 12 bases. The CDR3 loop spans 15 amino acids. Germline V lookup: CDR1 MNHNS, CDR2 SASEGT. The trim removed 7 bases at V and 6 bases at J, leaving 6 bases unmatched. The CDR3 region is CASKMTSGGAGELFF. CDR3 in DNA: TGTGCCAGCAAGATGACTAGCGGGGGAGCCGGGGAGCTGTTTTTT.

This clonotype came up a few times. V gene TRBV29-1 combines with J gene TRBJ2-5; a possible D gene is TRBD2 (6 bases). The germline gives CDR1 SQVTM, CDR2 ANQGSEA. The CDR3 is 12 residues long. CDR3: CRGGGVGETQYF. The CDR3 bases are TGCAGGGGAGGAGGGGTGGGAGAGACCCAGTACTTC.

The sample holds many counts of this clonotype. The chain carries TRBV28 and TRBJ2-7; 8 bases fit TRBD1. Per the germline V gene, CDR1 is MDHEN and CDR2 is SYDVKM. The CDR3 runs to 14 residues. Trimming removed 7 bases from V and 3 bases from J; junction bases left unmatched: 8. The CDR3 DNA is TGTGCCAGCACCCCCGGGACAGGAGTCTACGAGCAGTACTTC. Residues: CASTPGTGVYEQYF.

The J gene is TRBJ1-2, the V gene TRBV20-1; 7 positions agree with TRBD1. V shed 6 bases, J shed 8 bases, and the junction held 12 bases outside the gene matches. This CDR3 has 13 residues. CDR1 and CDR2 (germline): DFQATT, SNEGSKA (reference sequence). DNA for the CDR3: TGCAGTGCCCCCCCGGGAGGGGGCGGGGGCTACACCTTC. Its translation: CSAPPGGGGGYTF.

The chain uses TRBV6-1 and TRBJ2-3; 7 nucleotides match TRBD2. The CDR3 loop spans 13 amino acids. With 8 bases clipped from V and 8 bases from J, the junction kept 10 bases outside the gene matches. From germline, CDR1 is MNHNS and CDR2 SASEGT. Here the CDR3 DNA reads TGTGCCAGCCCAGCCCCGGGGGGTGGTACGCAGTATTTT. It is translated as CASPAPGGGTQYF.

Only a few counts were recorded for this clonotype. V gene TRBV5-5 combines with J gene TRBJ1-1; D is perhaps TRBD1 (6 bases). Germline CDR1 is SGHKS and CDR2 is YYEKEE (reference sequence). The CDR3 runs 14 residues. V gave up 4 bases and J gave up 3 bases, with 13 bases separating them. Here the CDR3 reads CASSLYYRDTEAFF. CDR3 nucleotide sequence: TGTGCCAGCAGCCTATATTACAGGGACACTGAAGCTTTCTTT.

The V call is TRBV9, the J call TRBJ2-1, with D perhaps being TRBD1 or TRBD2 (5 bases each). Deletions cut 4 bases from V and 6 bases from J, with 14 bases between. The CDR3 sequence is 14 residues long. The germline V gene encodes CDR1 SGDLS and CDR2 YYNGEE. CDR3 residues: CASSYRDPINEQFF. CDR3 nucleotides: TGTGCCAGCAGCTACCGGGACCCGATCAATGAGCAGTTCTTC.

This clonotype was found a few times. The chain joins TRBV9 to TRBJ2-3, with 7 bases identical to TRBD2. Germline CDR1 reads SGDLS; CDR2 reads YYNGEE. With V trimmed by 0 bases and J by 4 bases, 5 bases remained unmatched. The CDR3 covers 15 residues. DNA for the CDR3: TGTGCCAGCAGCGTAGATACGGGGGGACCAGATACGCAGTATTTT. Its protein product is CASSVDTGGPDTQYF.

The chain is built from TRBV28 and TRBJ1-5; no clear D. Germline V gives CDR1 MDHEN, CDR2 SYDVKM. This CDR3 contains 14 residues. V was pared by 6 bases and J by 0 bases, with 9 bases between. CDR3: CASSYLYSNQPQHF. In DNA form, the CDR3 reads TGTGCCAGCAGCTATCTGTATAGCAATCAGCCCCAGCATTTT.

In this sample, this clonotype turned up many times. V and J are TRBV28 and TRBJ2-3; 15 positions match TRBD2. This CDR3 region has 17 residues. The germline V gene has CDR1 MDHEN and CDR2 SYDVKM. Germline trimming cut 2 bases from V and 3 bases from J; bases unmatched to any gene: 3. This CDR3 reads CASSLRGLAGGTDTQYF. The CDR3 nucleotides read TGTGCCAGCAGTTTAAGGGGACTAGCGGGGGGTACAGATACGCAGTATTTT.

This clonotype was recorded a few times. V usage is TRBV25-1 and J usage is TRBJ2-1, with 11 bases aligning to TRBD2. The CDR3 runs to 15 residues. V lost 6 bases and J lost 8; bases outside the gene matches: 9. The germline gives CDR1 MGHDK, CDR2 SYGVNS. CDR3 amino acids: CASSTTSGSGDEQFF. The CDR3, as DNA: TGTGCCAGCAGCACCACTAGCGGGAGTGGCGATGAGCAGTTCTTC.

Only a few counts were recorded for this clonotype. The J gene is TRBJ2-7, the V gene TRBV12-5; no clear D gene. The CDR3 consists of 17 residues. V shed 7 bases and J shed 3 bases, with 25 bases lying between them. Germline values: CDR1 LGHNT, CDR2 FRNRAP. CDR3 DNA sequence: TGTGCTAGTGCCTTTGACTTTTGGGCCCTCTCAAACTACGAGCAGTACTTC. It specifies CASAFDFWALSNYEQYF.

This rearrangement joins TRBV5-1 to TRBJ2-2; possibly TRBD1 or TRBD2 for D (5 bases each). Trimming removed 4 bases from V and 3 bases from J, with 13 bases in between. Germline CDR1 SGHRS, CDR2 YFSETQ. CDR3 size: 15 residues. CDR3 in DNA: TGCGCCAGCAGCCAGTATACGGGACACACCGGGGAGCTGTTTTTT. Its protein product is CASSQYTGHTGELFF.

The sample holds many counts of this clonotype. V usage is TRBV12-3 or TRBV12-4 and J usage is TRBJ2-7; D unresolved. Trimming left V 1 base short and J 0 bases short, with 7 bases between. The CDR3 length is 14 residues. The CDR3 here is CASSLEGDSYEQYF. The CDR3 DNA follows: TGTGCCAGCAGTTTAGAAGGTGACTCCTACGAGCAGTACTTC.

This chain links TRBV13 with TRBJ2-1; TRBD2 agrees at 7 bases. Germline CDR1 is PRHDT and CDR2 is FYEKMQ (reference sequence). V lost 5 bases to trimming and J lost 8 bases; unmatched junction nucleotides: 12. This CDR3 region has 15 residues. This chain's CDR3 is CASSHIAGDLDEQFF. The CDR3 DNA reads as TGTGCCAGCAGCCACATCGCGGGAGATCTAGATGAGCAGTTCTTC.

This rearrangement joins TRBV27 to TRBJ2-3; 8 positions agree with TRBD2. This CDR3 region has 16 residues. Germline CDR1 is MNHEY and CDR2 is SMNVEV (reference sequence). V gave up 1 base and J gave up 2 bases; unmatched junction bases: 5. This CDR3 reads CASSLYASGFTDTQYF. Written as DNA, the CDR3 is TGTGCCAGCAGTTTATATGCTAGCGGGTTCACAGATACGCAGTATTTT.

In this sample, this clonotype turned up a few times. This rearrangement joins TRBV19 to TRBJ1-5; D uncertain. V shed 5 bases and J shed 1 base, with 15 bases lying between them. The CDR3 is made up of 16 amino acids. CDR1 is LNHDA, CDR2 SQIVND, per germline (reference sequence). CDR3 DNA sequence: TGTGCCAGTAGTCCGCGGTCAGAATTGAGCAATCAGCCCCAGCATTTT. Translating it yields CASSPRSELSNQPQHF.

This clonotype was seen more than once but under ten times. The V call is TRBV27, the J call TRBJ1-2; 10 positions match TRBD1. Germline V gene sequence: CDR1 MNHEY, CDR2 SMNVEV (reference sequence). V shed 6 bases, J shed 2 bases, and the junction held 3 bases outside the gene matches. The CDR3 is 14 amino acids. In nucleotides, the CDR3 is TGTGCCAGCAGCTGGACAGGGGGAAACTATGGCTACACCTTC. Protein sequence: CASSWTGGNYGYTF.

The chain employs TRBV6-1 and TRBJ1-1, with 7 bases fitting TRBD1. This CDR3 has 15 amino acids. After removal of 6 bases from V and 1 base from J, the junction contained 8 bases not matched to a gene. Germline assignment: CDR1 MNHNS and CDR2 SASEGT. As DNA, the CDR3 is TGTGCCAGCAGATGGGACAGAAGGGCGAACACTGAAGCTTTCTTT. It encodes CASRWDRRANTEAFF.

This clonotype was seen only a few times. The chain employs TRBV9 and TRBJ2-3; TRBD1 is a possible D gene (6 bases). Per germline, CDR1 SGDLS and CDR2 YYNGEE. The CDR3 is 16 amino acids. Trimming cost V 0 bases and J 1 base, with 12 bases left between them. The CDR3 coding sequence is TGTGCCAGCAGCGTAGAGGGCAGGGGAGGCACAGATACGCAGTATTTT. This encodes CASSVEGRGGTDTQYF.

The chain combines TRBV27 with TRBJ2-7; TRBD1 or TRBD2 may be the D gene (5 bases each). The V gene lost 3 bases and the J gene lost 5 bases, with 14 bases spanning the gap. The CDR3 has 14 amino acids. From germline, CDR1 is MNHEY and CDR2 SMNVEV (reference sequence). The CDR3 DNA follows: TGTGCCAGCAGTTTCCGGGGCCTGACCCACGAGCAGTACTTC. Its translation is CASSFRGLTHEQYF.

This clonotype was found a few times. V and J are TRBV27 and TRBJ2-3, with no clear D. The germline V gene has CDR1 MNHEY and CDR2 SMNVEV (reference sequence). The CDR3 length is 14 residues. V was clipped by 2 bases and J by 3 bases, with 9 bases between them. The CDR3 sequence is CASSLVSPTDTQYF. The CDR3 DNA reads TGTGCCAGCAGTTTAGTTAGCCCGACAGATACGCAGTATTTT.

This clonotype was picked up many times. The rearrangement links TRBV20-1 to TRBJ2-7, with 7 positions matching TRBD2. V trimming: 3 bases; J trimming: 2 bases; junction bases outside the gene matches: 4. In germline, CDR1 is DFQATT, CDR2 SNEGSKA (reference sequence). The CDR3 totals 13 residues. The DNA of the CDR3 is TGCAGTGCTAGCTGGCGGGAGCCCTACGAGCAGTACTTC. Protein sequence: CSASWREPYEQYF.

DNA of the CDR3: TGTGCCACCAGCAGAGCTTCCGGGGTCACCGGGGAGCTGTTTTTT. It encodes CATSRASGVTGELFF. J is TRBJ2-2 and V is TRBV15, with D perhaps matching TRBD2 (5 bases). The CDR3 has 15 residues. Germline-derived CDR1 and CDR2 are LNHNV and YYDKDF (reference sequence). The ends were cut back, 1 base at V and 4 bases at J, with 10 bases in the middle.